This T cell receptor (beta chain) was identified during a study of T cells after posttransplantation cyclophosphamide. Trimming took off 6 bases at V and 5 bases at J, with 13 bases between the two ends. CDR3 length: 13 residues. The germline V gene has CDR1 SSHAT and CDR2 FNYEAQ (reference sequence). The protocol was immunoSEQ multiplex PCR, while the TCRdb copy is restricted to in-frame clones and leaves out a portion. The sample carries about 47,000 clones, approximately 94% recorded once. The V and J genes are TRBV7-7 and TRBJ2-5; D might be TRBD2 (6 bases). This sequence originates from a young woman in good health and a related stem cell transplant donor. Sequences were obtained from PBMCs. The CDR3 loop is CASRAGPLETQYF. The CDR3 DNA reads TGTGCCAGCAGGGCGGGACCGCTGGAGACCCAGTACTTC.